This T cell receptor beta chain was profiled in a study of CD8 T cells in ankylosing spondylitis. V was shortened by 1 base and J by 2 bases, with 12 bases between the two germline ends. The CDR3 length is 16 residues. Germline assignment: CDR1 LGHNA and CDR2 YSLEER. Study-level points and caveats: Apparently characteristic of ankylosing spondylitis blood was a TCR beta motif (under ten highly homologous variants).

TCR beta libraries were made by quantitative 5'-RACE with molecular barcodes. Each CDR3 protein gets one entry after TCRdb re-called the 5' RACE reads with MiXCR. This sample has fewer than 750,000 distinct CDR3 sequences; roughly 19% occur once, and the top ten carry approximately 18%. A few counts support this clonotype. Antigen specificity is unknown. The sample comprised blood, either unsorted or a sorted T cell fraction (not recorded which). This sequence was found in a male donor with ankylosing spondylitis. V gene TRBV4-3 combines with J gene TRBJ1-3, with D tentatively TRBD1 (6 bases). CDR3 bases: TGCGCCAGCAGCCAAGGTCCCGGGGGCACTGGAAACACCATATATTTT. Protein sequence: CASSQGPGGTGNTIYF.